These 9 T cell receptor beta chains originate from one sample sequenced in a study of blood T cell repertoires in COVID-19. Sequencing was performed with immunoSEQ multiplex PCR; in TCRdb, only in-frame clones are kept and a portion is missing. The sample has around 200,000 clones; around 89% are singletons. Sequencing used PBMCs or T cells enriched from blood (not recorded which). All receptors derive from a woman aged 18-35 years who had recovered from COVID-19.

The V call is TRBV6-5, the J call TRBJ2-5; D might be TRBD1 (5 bases). V lost 3 bases, J lost 1 base, and 9 bases lay in between. The CDR3 contains 14 residues. Germline V gene sequence: CDR1 MNHEY, CDR2 SVGAGI. CDR3 in amino acids: CASSYTGVQETQYF. The CDR3 region has the DNA TGTGCCAGCAGTTATACAGGAGTCCAAGAGACCCAGTACTTC.

V usage is TRBV5-1 and J usage is TRBJ2-7; D ambiguous. The CDR3 contains 14 residues. The V end was cut by 2 bases, the J end by 0 bases, with 9 bases between. CDR1 and CDR2 (germline): SGHRS, YFSETQ. This CDR3 is CASSLDVSSYEQYF. The CDR3 coding sequence is TGCGCCAGCAGCTTAGATGTGAGCTCCTACGAGCAGTACTTC.

The chain uses TRBV28 and TRBJ2-5; 11 nucleotides agree with TRBD2. Trimming at V came to 2 bases and at J to 1 base, leaving 9 bases not matched to a gene. The germline CDR1 and CDR2 sequences are MDHEN and SYDVKM. This CDR3 contains 18 residues. CDR3 coding DNA: TGTGCCAGCAGTTTAGCCCGTTTACTAGCGGGAGCCCAAGAGACCCAGTACTTC. Its translation is CASSLARLLAGAQETQYF.

The chain employs TRBV27 and TRBJ1-4; 8 nucleotides match TRBD1. V lost 2 bases and J lost 3; bases outside the gene matches: 5. CDR3 length: 16 residues. CDR1 MNHEY and CDR2 SMNVEV come from the germline V gene (reference sequence). The CDR3 DNA reads TGTGCCAGCAGTTTAAAATGGGACAGGCCTAATGAAAAACTGTTTTTT. This sequence encodes CASSLKWDRPNEKLFF.

The chain recombines TRBV6-4 with TRBJ1-1, with 7 bases matching TRBD1. CDR3 length: 15 amino acids. Germline V gives CDR1 MRHNA, CDR2 SNTAGT. V trimming: 3 bases; J trimming: 2 bases; junction bases outside the gene matches: 6. The CDR3 nucleotides are TGTGCCAGCAGTGAATCCGGGACAGATAACACTGAAGCTTTCTTT. As protein: CASSESGTDNTEAFF.

The chain uses TRBV4-1 and TRBJ1-2; TRBD1 matches 7 bases. Per the germline V gene, CDR1 is MGHRA and CDR2 is YSYEKL. CDR3 length equals 14 residues. The V segment lost 1 base and the J segment 13 bases; nucleotides outside the gene matches: 12. The CDR3 nucleotides read TGCGCCAGCAGCCAAGGGACAGGCTTCGATGTTCCCACCTTC. Its translation is CASSQGTGFDVPTF.

The chain employs TRBV2 and TRBJ2-2; unclear D gene. Deletions cut 1 base from V and 2 bases from J, with 14 bases between. The CDR3 runs to 17 residues. Germline V CDR1 and CDR2: SNHLY, FYNNEI. The CDR3 reads CASSEGRPESNTGELFF. The CDR3 DNA sequence: TGTGCCAGCAGTGAAGGTCGACCGGAGTCTAACACCGGGGAGCTGTTTTTT.

DNA of the CDR3: TGTGCCACCAGCAGACTAGCGGGCACAGATACGCAGTATTTT. This codes for CATSRLAGTDTQYF. The chain carries TRBV15 and TRBJ2-3; 7 bases map to TRBD2. CDR1 is LNHNV, CDR2 YYDKDF, per germline (reference sequence). The CDR3 covers 14 residues. The V segment lost 2 bases and the J segment 1 base; nucleotides outside the gene matches: 0.

V is TRBV7-9 and J is TRBJ2-5; a possible D gene is TRBD1 (5 bases). CDR3 length: 17 amino acids. Trimming pared 4 bases from V and 0 bases from J, leaving 18 bases between. The germline CDR1 and CDR2 sequences are SEHNR and FQNEAQ (reference sequence). CDR3 in amino acids: CASSSRTPATYQETQYF. The CDR3 coding sequence is TGTGCCAGCAGCTCCCGGACACCCGCCACGTACCAAGAGACCCAGTACTTC.